These T cell receptor beta chains were read from a single sample in a study of molecular identifiers for immune sequencing clone quantification. TCRdb redid the calling of the PCR reads with MiXCR, one entry per CDR3 protein. The sample carries about 300,000 distinct CDR3 sequences, around a fifth recorded once. Sequencing was done on a sample of naive CD8+ T cells from blood, with Jurkat cell RNA spiked in. These receptors originate from a human donor in good health. Some libraries in this study had Jurkat cell RNA spiked in. The CDR3 runs from the conserved cysteine through the conserved F or W. The D gene is left open where the match is weak. Size values are once, few and many counts, or a class for expanded clones, and some rows have none.

V gene: TRBV27
clone size: many
J gene: TRBJ1-6
D gene: NA
CDR3 length: 15
CDR3 DNA: TGTGCCAGCAACCCGACACCTGAGACGAGTTCACCCCTCCACTTT
CDR3 protein: CASNPTPETSSPLHF

V gene: TRBV27
clone size: NA
J gene: TRBJ1-5
D gene: TRBD1
CDR3 length: 16
CDR3 DNA: TGTGCCAGCAGTTTATCGACAGGGGATGGCAATCAGCCCCAGCATTTT
CDR3 protein: CASSLSTGDGNQPQHF

V gene: TRBV4-1
clone size: few
J gene: TRBJ2-3
D gene: NA
CDR3 length: 16
CDR3 DNA: TGCGCCAGCAGCCAGGCGGCAGCCACCGCTGCAGATACGCAGTATTTT
CDR3 protein: CASSQAAATAADTQYF

V gene: TRBV5-1
clone size: many
J gene: TRBJ1-1
D gene: TRBD1
CDR3 length: 17
CDR3 DNA: TGCGCCAGCAGCCACGTCCCGGGACAGGGGCTGTTGACTGAAGCTTTCTTT
CDR3 protein: CASSHVPGQGLLTEAFF

V gene: TRBV29-1
clone size: many
J gene: TRBJ1-1
D gene: NA
CDR3 length: 12
CDR3 DNA: TGCAGCGTTGTGGACGGGACACAGGTGTTTTTCTTT
CDR3 protein: CSVVDGTQVFFF

V gene: TRBV10-3
clone size: many
J gene: TRBJ2-5
D gene: NA
CDR3 length: 12
CDR3 DNA: TGTGCCATCAGTGAGTCGCTTGAGACCCAGTACTTC
CDR3 protein: CAISESLETQYF

V gene: TRBV12-3/TRBV12-4
clone size: NA
J gene: TRBJ2-5
D gene: NA
CDR3 length: 20
CDR3 DNA: TGTGCCAGCAGTGCAAACGACCCCAGGGGTGGCGGGCCGTACCAAGAGACCCAGTACTTC
CDR3 protein: CASSANDPRGGGPYQETQYF

V gene: TRBV15
clone size: NA
J gene: TRBJ2-2
D gene: NA
CDR3 length: 17
CDR3 DNA: TGTGCCACCTCCGGCTTTGGGTGGGAGACGAACACCGGGGAGCTGTTTTTT
CDR3 protein: CATSGFGWETNTGELFF

V gene: TRBV30
clone size: NA
J gene: TRBJ2-3
D gene: NA
CDR3 length: 13
CDR3 DNA: TGTGCCTGGAGTGTACTAGAATCTGATACGCAGTATTTT
CDR3 protein: CAWSVLESDTQYF

V gene: TRBV5-1
clone size: many
J gene: TRBJ2-7
D gene: NA
CDR3 length: 14
CDR3 DNA: TGCGCCAGCAGCTCGGACGGATGGGGAGGCGAGCAGTACTTC
CDR3 protein: CASSSDGWGGEQYF

V gene: TRBV2
clone size: NA
J gene: TRBJ1-2
D gene: NA
CDR3 length: 18
CDR3 DNA: TGTGCCAGCAGTGAACAGAGGGAATACCCAAGACAGCCCTATGGCTACACCTTC
CDR3 protein: CASSEQREYPRQPYGYTF

V gene: TRBV19
clone size: NA
J gene: TRBJ2-7
D gene: NA
CDR3 length: 14
CDR3 DNA: TGTGCCAGTAGTCCAACTAGCTCACTCTACGAGCAGTACTTC
CDR3 protein: CASSPTSSLYEQYF

V gene: TRBV7-9
clone size: NA
J gene: TRBJ2-3
D gene: TRBD2
CDR3 length: 16
CDR3 DNA: TGTGCCAGCAGCTTAGGGGGGGGGGGGGGGGCAGATACGCAGTATTTT
CDR3 protein: CASSLGGGGGADTQYF

V gene: TRBV7-9
clone size: many
J gene: TRBJ2-4
D gene: NA
CDR3 length: 16
CDR3 DNA: TGTGCCAGCAGCTTACAACAGACCCTAGCCAAAAACATTCAGTACTTC
CDR3 protein: CASSLQQTLAKNIQYF

V gene: TRBV7-8
clone size: many
J gene: TRBJ2-1
D gene: NA
CDR3 length: 16
CDR3 DNA: TGTGCCAGCAGCTTACTGTTCCAGGGGACCAAGAATGAGCAGTTCTTC
CDR3 protein: CASSLLFQGTKNEQFF

V gene: TRBV19
clone size: NA
J gene: TRBJ2-5
D gene: NA
CDR3 length: 13
CDR3 DNA: TGTGCCAGTAGCTACCGCTCGGAAGAGACCCAGTACTTC
CDR3 protein: CASSYRSEETQYF

V gene: TRBV11-2
clone size: many
J gene: TRBJ2-5
D gene: TRBD2
CDR3 length: 20
CDR3 DNA: TGTGCCAGCAGCTTAGGAGGGTTCCTAGCGGGGGACGAGAACCAAGAGACCCAGTACTTC
CDR3 protein: CASSLGGFLAGDENQETQYF

V gene: TRBV19
clone size: NA
J gene: TRBJ2-6
D gene: TRBD2
CDR3 length: 18
CDR3 DNA: TGTGCCAGTAGATGGACTAGCGGGGGGGCCTCCGGGGCCAACGTCCTGACTTTC
CDR3 protein: CASRWTSGGASGANVLTF

V gene: TRBV29-1
clone size: many
J gene: TRBJ1-1
D gene: NA
CDR3 length: 13
CDR3 DNA: TGCAGCGTTGAAGCACGGGAAACAGTTGAAGCTTTCTTT
CDR3 protein: CSVEARETVEAFF

V gene: TRBV4-3
clone size: NA
J gene: TRBJ1-2
D gene: NA
CDR3 length: 16
CDR3 DNA: TGCGCCAGCAGCTATTCCCGGGACCGTACTAACTATGGCTACACCTTC
CDR3 protein: CASSYSRDRTNYGYTF

V gene: TRBV19
clone size: NA
J gene: TRBJ2-7
D gene: TRBD1
CDR3 length: 16
CDR3 DNA: TGTGCCAGTAGTCCTATGATGGGACAGGTGGAACGGGTGCAGTACTTC
CDR3 protein: CASSPMMGQVERVQYF

V gene: TRBV28
clone size: few
J gene: TRBJ2-7
D gene: NA
CDR3 length: 15
CDR3 DNA: TGTGCCAGCAGCCTCGGGCCCACGGGGTCCTACGAGCAGTACTTC
CDR3 protein: CASSLGPTGSYEQYF

V gene: TRBV4-1
clone size: many
J gene: TRBJ2-7
D gene: TRBD1
CDR3 length: 16
CDR3 DNA: TGCGCCAGCAGCCAAGTGCTCGGGACAGGCTCCTACGAGCAGTACTTC
CDR3 protein: CASSQVLGTGSYEQYF

V gene: TRBV12-3/TRBV12-4
clone size: many
J gene: TRBJ2-7
D gene: TRBD1
CDR3 length: 12
CDR3 DNA: TGTGCCAGCGGACAGGGGGCGTTCGAGCAGTACTTC
CDR3 protein: CASGQGAFEQYF

V gene: TRBV28
clone size: many
J gene: TRBJ1-6
D gene: NA
CDR3 length: 15
CDR3 DNA: TGTGCCAGCAGTCGCACGGGGGGCAATTTATCACCCCTCCACTTT
CDR3 protein: CASSRTGGNLSPLHF

V gene: TRBV29-1
clone size: many
J gene: TRBJ2-1
D gene: TRBD2
CDR3 length: 15
CDR3 DNA: TGCAGCGTTTATGGGACTAGCGGGACCTACAATGAGCAGTTCTTC
CDR3 protein: CSVYGTSGTYNEQFF

V gene: TRBV3-1
clone size: NA
J gene: TRBJ2-3
D gene: TRBD1
CDR3 length: 17
CDR3 DNA: TGTGCCAGCAGCCAAGATCCGACAGGGGCTCTCACAGATACGCAGTATTTT
CDR3 protein: CASSQDPTGALTDTQYF